This TCR beta chain was found in a study of cytomegalovirus exposure and HLA in healthy donors. The PCR was carried out with 60 Vbeta primers and 13 Jbeta primers. The authors' processing: As a later analysis found, there were 60 million to 90 million unique TCR beta chains, of which about 10 million were shared. This table comes from immunoSEQ multiplex PCR, and its TCRdb copy is limited to in-frame clones, with some not included. The V and J calls and clone size were taken over from that table, and D and trimming were inferred from the DNA. Of over 150,000 clones listed, around 86% were seen once; the top ten hold more than 0.75%. Germline V gene sequence: CDR1 GTSNPN, CDR2 SVGIG (reference sequence). The CDR3 is made up of 11 amino acids. The V and J ends lost 4 bases and 5 bases respectively, with 9 bases between them. Study outcomes and limitations: Cytomegalovirus-associated status was assigned to 150 or so TCR beta chains. A later examination showed that TCR association rates differed by HLA locus, with DRB1 most and HLA-C fewest.

Remarks on this clone: Its target is unknown.

Sequencing was performed on PBMCs. The chain has TRBV30 and TRBJ2-7; D gene ambiguous. This clonotype originated in a girl aged 2-9 years in good health and CMV-seropositive. This chain's CDR3 is CAWTRSDEQYF. For the CDR3, the DNA is TGTGCCTGGACTAGATCAGACGAGCAGTACTTC.